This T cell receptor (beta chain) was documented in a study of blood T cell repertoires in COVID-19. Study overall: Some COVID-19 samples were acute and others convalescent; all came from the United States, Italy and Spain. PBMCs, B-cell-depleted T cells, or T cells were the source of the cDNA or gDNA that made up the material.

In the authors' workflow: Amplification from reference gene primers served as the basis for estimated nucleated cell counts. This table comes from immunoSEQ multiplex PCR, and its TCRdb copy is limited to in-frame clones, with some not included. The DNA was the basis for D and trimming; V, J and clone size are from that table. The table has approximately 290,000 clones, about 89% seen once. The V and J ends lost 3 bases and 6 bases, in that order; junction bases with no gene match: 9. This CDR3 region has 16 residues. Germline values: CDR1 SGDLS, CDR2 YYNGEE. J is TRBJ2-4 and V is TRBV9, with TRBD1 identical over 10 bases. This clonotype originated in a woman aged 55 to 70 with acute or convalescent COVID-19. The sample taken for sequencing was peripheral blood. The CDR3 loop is CASSEWTGGYRNIQYF. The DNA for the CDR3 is TGTGCCAGCAGCGAGTGGACAGGGGGATATCGAAACATTCAGTACTTC.